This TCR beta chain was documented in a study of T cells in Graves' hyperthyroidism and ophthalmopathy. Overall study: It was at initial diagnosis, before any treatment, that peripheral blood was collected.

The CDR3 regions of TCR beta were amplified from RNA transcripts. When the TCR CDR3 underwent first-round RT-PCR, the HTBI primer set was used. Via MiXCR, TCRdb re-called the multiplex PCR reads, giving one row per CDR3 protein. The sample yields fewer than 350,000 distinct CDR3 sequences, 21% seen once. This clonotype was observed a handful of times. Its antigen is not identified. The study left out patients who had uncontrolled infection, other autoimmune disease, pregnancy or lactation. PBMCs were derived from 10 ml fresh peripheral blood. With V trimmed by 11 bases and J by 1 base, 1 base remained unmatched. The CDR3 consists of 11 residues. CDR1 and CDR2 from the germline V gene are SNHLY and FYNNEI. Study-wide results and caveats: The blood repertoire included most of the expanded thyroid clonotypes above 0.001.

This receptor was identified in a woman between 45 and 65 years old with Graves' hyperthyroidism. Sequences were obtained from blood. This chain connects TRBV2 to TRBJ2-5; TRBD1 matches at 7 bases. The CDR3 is CAGQVQETQYF. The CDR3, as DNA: TGTGCCGGACAGGTCCAAGAGACCCAGTACTTC.